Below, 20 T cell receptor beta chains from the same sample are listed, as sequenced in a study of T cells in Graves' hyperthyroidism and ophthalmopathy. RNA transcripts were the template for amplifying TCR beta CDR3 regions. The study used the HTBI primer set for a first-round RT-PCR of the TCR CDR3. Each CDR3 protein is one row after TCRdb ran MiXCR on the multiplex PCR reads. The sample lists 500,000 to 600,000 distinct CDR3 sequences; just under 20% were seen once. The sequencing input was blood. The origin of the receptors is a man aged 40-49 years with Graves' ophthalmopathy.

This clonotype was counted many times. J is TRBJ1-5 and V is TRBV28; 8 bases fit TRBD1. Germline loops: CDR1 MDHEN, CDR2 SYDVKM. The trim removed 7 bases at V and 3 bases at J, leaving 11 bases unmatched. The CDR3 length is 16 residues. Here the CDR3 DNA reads TGTGCCAGCATCCCCGCCCAGGGGGCATTCAATCAGCCCCAGCATTTT. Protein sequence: CASIPAQGAFNQPQHF.

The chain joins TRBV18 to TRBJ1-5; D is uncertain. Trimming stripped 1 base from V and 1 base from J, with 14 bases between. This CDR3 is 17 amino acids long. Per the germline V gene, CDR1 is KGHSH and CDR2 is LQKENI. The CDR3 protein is CASSPREGSESNQPQHF. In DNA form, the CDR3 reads TGTGCCAGCTCACCACGAGAAGGTTCAGAGAGCAATCAGCCCCAGCATTTT.

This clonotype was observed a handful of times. CDR3 amino acids: CAISGSSGPLNYGYTF. CDR3 in DNA: TGTGCCATCAGTGGGAGCTCGGGGCCACTAAACTATGGCTACACCTTC. The chain couples TRBV10-3 to TRBJ1-2, with TRBD1 as a possible D gene (5 bases). Trimming removed 4 bases at V and 2 bases at J, with 17 bases between. Germline CDR1 ENHRY, CDR2 SYGVKD. CDR3 length: 16 residues.

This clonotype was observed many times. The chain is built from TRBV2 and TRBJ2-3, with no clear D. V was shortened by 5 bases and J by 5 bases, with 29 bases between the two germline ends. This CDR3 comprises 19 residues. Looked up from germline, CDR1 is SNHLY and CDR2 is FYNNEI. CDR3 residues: CASSFVSDLAPKSLDTQYF. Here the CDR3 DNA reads TGTGCCAGCAGTTTCGTTAGTGATCTGGCCCCGAAAAGTCTAGATACGCAGTATTTT. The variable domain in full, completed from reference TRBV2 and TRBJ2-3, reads EPEVTQTPSHQVTQMGQEVILRCVPISNHLYFYWYRQILGQKVEFLVSFYNNEISEKSEIFDDQFSVERPDGSNFTLKIRSTKLEDSAMYFCASSFVSDLAPKSLDTQYFGPGTRLTVL.

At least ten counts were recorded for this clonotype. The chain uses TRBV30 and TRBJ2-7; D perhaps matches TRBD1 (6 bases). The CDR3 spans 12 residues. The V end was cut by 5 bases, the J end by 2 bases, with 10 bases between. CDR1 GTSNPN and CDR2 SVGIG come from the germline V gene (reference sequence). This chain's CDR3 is CAWVQGPYEQYF. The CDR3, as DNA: TGTGCCTGGGTACAGGGCCCCTACGAGCAGTACTTC.

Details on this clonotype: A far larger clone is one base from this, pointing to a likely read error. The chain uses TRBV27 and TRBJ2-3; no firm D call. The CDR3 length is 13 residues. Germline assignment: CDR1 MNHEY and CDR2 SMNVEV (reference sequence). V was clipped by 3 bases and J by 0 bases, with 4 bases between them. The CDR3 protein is CASSFASTDTQYF. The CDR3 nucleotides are TGTGCCAGCAGTTTTGCTAGCACAGATACGCAGTATTTT.

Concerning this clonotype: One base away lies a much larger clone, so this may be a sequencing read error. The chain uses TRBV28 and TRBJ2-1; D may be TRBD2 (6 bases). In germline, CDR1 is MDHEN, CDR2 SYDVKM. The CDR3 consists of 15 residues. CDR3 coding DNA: TGTGCCAGCAGTTTATCTAGCGTAGGCTACAGTGAGCAGTTCTTC. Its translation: CASSLSSVGYSEQFF. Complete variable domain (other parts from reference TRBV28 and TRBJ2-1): DVKVTQSSRYLVKRTGEKVFLECVQDMDHENMFWYRQDPGLGLRLIYFSYDVKMKEKGDIPEGYSVSREKKERFSLILESASTNQTSMYLCASSLSSVGYSEQFFGPGTRLTVL.

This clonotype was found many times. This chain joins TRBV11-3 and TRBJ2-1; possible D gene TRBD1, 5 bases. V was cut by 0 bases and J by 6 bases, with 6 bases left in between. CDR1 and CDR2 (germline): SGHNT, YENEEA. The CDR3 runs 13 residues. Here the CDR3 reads CASSLEGVNEQFF. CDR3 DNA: TGTGCCAGCAGCTTAGAAGGGGTCAATGAGCAGTTCTTC. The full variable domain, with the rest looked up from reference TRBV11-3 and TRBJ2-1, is EAGVVQSPRYKIIEKKQPVAFWCNPISGHNTLYWYLQNLGQGPELLIRYENEEAVDDSQLPKDRFSAERLKGVDSTLKIQPAELGDSAVYLCASSLEGVNEQFFGPGTRLTVL.

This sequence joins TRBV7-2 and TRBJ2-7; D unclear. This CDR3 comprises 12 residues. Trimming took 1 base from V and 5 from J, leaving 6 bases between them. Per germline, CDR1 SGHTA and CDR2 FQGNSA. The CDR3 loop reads CASSLVGNEQYF. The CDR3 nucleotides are TGTGCCAGCAGCTTAGTGGGAAACGAGCAGTACTTC.

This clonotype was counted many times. The CDR3 spells CASRNRGAQETQYF. The CDR3 nucleotides read TGTGCCAGCAGAAACAGGGGAGCTCAAGAGACCCAGTACTTC. V and J are TRBV12-3 or TRBV12-4 and TRBJ2-5, with 7 nucleotides matching TRBD1. V was pared by 6 bases and J by 2 bases, with 6 bases of the junction left unmatched. The CDR3 sequence is 14 residues long.

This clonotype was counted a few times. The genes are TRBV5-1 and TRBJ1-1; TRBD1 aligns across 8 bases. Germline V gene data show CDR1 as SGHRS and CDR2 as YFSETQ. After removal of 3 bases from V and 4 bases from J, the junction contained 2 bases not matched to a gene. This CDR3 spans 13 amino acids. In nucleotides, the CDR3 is TGCGCCAGCAGCTGGGGACAGGCCACTGAAGCTTTCTTT. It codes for CASSWGQATEAFF.

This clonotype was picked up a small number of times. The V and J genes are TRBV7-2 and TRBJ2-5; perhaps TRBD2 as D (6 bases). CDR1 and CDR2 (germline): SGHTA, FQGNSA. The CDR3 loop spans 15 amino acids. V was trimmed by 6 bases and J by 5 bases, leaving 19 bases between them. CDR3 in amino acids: CASRREELAIETQYF. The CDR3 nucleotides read TGTGCCAGCAGACGAGAGGAACTAGCTATTGAGACCCAGTACTTC.

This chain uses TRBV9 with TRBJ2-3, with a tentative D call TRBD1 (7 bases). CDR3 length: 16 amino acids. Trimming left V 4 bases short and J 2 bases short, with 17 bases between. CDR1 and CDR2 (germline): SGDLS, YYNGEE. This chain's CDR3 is CASSFLQGTDTDTQYF. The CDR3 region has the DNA TGTGCCAGCAGCTTCCTACAGGGGACTGACACAGATACGCAGTATTTT.

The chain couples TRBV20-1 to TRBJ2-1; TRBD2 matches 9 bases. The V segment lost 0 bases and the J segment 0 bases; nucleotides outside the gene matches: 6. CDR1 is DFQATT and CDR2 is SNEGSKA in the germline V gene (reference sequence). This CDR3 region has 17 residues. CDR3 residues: CSARDWTSVSSYNEQFF. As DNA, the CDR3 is TGCAGTGCTAGAGATTGGACTAGCGTTAGCTCCTACAATGAGCAGTTCTTC.

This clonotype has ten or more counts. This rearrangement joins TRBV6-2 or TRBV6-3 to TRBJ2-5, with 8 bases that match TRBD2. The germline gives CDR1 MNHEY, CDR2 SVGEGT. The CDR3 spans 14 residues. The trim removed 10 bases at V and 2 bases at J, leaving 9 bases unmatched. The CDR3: CATTLSGAQETQYF. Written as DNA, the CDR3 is TGTGCCACCACCCTTAGCGGGGCTCAAGAGACCCAGTACTTC.

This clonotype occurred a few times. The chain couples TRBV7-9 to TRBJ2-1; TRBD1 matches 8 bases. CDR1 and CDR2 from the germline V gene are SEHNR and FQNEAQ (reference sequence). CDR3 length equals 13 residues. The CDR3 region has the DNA TGTGCGAGCCGGGACAGGAACTACAATGAGCAGTTCTTC. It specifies CASRDRNYNEQFF.

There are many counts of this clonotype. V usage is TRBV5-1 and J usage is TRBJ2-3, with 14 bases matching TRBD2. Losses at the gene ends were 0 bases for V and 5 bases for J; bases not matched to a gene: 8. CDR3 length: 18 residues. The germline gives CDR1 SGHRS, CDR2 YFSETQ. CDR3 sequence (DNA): TGCGCCAGCAGCTTGGGCCCGGGACTAGCGGGAGACCGAGATACGCAGTATTTT. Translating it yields CASSLGPGLAGDRDTQYF. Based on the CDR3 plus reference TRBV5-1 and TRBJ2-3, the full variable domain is KAGVTQTPRYLIKTRGQQVTLSCSPISGHRSVSWYQQTPGQGLQFLFEYFSETQRNKGNFPGRFSGRQFSNSRSEMNVSTLELGDSALYLCASSLGPGLAGDRDTQYFGPGTRLTVL.

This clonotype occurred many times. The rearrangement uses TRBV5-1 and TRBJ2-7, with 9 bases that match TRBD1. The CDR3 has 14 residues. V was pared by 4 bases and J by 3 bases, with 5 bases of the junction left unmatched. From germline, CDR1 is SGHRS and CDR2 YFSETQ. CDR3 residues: CASSITGGDYEQYF. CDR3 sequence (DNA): TGCGCCAGCAGCATCACAGGGGGCGACTACGAGCAGTACTTC.

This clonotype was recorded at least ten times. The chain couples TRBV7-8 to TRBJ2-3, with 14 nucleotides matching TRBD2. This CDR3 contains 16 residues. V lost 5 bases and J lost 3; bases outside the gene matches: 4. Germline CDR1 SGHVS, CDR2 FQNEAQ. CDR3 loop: CASSPTSGGGTDTQYF. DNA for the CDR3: TGTGCCAGCAGCCCGACTAGCGGGGGGGGAACAGATACGCAGTATTTT.

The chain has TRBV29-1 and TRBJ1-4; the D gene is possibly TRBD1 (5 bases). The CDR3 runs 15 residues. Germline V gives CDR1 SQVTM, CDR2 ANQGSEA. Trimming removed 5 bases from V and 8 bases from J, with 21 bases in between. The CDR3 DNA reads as TGCAGCGTTAAAACATGGCGTGGGGGAGGCGAAAAACTGTTTTTT. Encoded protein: CSVKTWRGGGEKLFF. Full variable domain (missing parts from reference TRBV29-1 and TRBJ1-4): SAVISQKPSRDICQRGTSLTIQCQVDSQVTMMFWYRQQPGQSLTLIATANQGSEATYESGFVIDKFPISRPNLTFSTLTVSNMSPEDSSIYLCSVKTWRGGGEKLFFGSGTQLSVL.